One and the same sample provided the 26 T cell receptor beta chains below, sequenced in a study of blood T cell repertoires in COVID-19 (dated by TCRdb to about 2020). The protocol used for the library was the immunoSEQ multiplex PCR assay. TCRdb limited this immuneACCESS table to in-frame rearrangements with V and J called. A share of clones is missing; checked studies link under half to unresolved V genes, and the rest is unexplained. The sample records about 160,000 clones, roughly 84% of which are singletons. Roughly a tenth of the sample comes from the top ten. Specimen: peripheral blood. The source is a woman older than 75 with active or convalescent COVID-19.

The chain employs TRBV5-1 and TRBJ2-7, with D tentatively TRBD2 (6 bases). Germline V lookup: CDR1 SGHRS, CDR2 YFSETQ. Trimming left V 4 bases short and J 3 bases short, with 8 bases between. The CDR3 totals 12 residues. The CDR3 is CASSTDYYEQYF. The DNA of the CDR3 is TGCGCCAGCAGCACGGACTACTACGAGCAGTACTTC.

This clone turned up a few times. The CDR3 nucleotides read TGTGCCAGCAGCTCCTTCACAGATACGCAGTATTTT. Protein product: CASSSFTDTQYF. V is TRBV13 and J is TRBJ2-3; D not resolved. Germline loops: CDR1 PRHDT, CDR2 FYEKMQ (reference sequence). Trimming took off 4 bases at V and 2 bases at J, with 4 bases between the two ends. CDR3 length equals 12 residues.

The chain carries TRBV19 and TRBJ1-1; 8 positions agree with TRBD1. The V gene end was trimmed by 5 bases and the J gene end by 4 bases; junction bases not matched to a gene: 9. There are 15 residues in the CDR3. Per the germline V gene, CDR1 is LNHDA and CDR2 is SQIVND (reference sequence). CDR3 loop: CASSPRAGGGTEAFF. The CDR3 DNA reads TGTGCCAGTAGTCCGCGGGCAGGGGGCGGCACTGAAGCTTTCTTT.

The chain combines TRBV6-5 with TRBJ2-7, with 9 bases fitting TRBD2. The junction had 8 bases not matched to a gene; V was cut back by 4 bases and J by 4 bases. From germline, CDR1 is MNHEY and CDR2 SVGAGI. This CDR3 is 15 amino acids long. The chain's CDR3 is CASSLEAGGTYEQYF. In nucleotides, the CDR3 is TGTGCCAGCAGTTTAGAAGCGGGGGGAACTTACGAGCAGTACTTC.

The gene calls are TRBV19 and TRBJ1-4; D may be TRBD1 (5 bases). The germline V gene encodes CDR1 LNHDA and CDR2 SQIVND (reference sequence). The CDR3 spans 15 residues. V dropped 7 bases and J dropped 3 bases, with 15 bases sitting between them. The CDR3 DNA reads as TGTGCCAGTACTAGTTCCGGGGGTGCTAATGAAAAACTGTTTTTT. It encodes CASTSSGGANEKLFF.

This chain links TRBV5-1 with TRBJ2-1; TRBD2 aligns across 10 bases. CDR1 is SGHRS and CDR2 is YFSETQ in the germline V gene. J gave up 6 bases and V 3 bases, and 6 bases lay outside the gene matches. This CDR3 is built from 15 residues. The CDR3 DNA is TGCGCCAGCAGCTCAGGGACTAGCGCCTCCAATGAGCAGTTCTTC. Its protein product is CASSSGTSASNEQFF.

The rearrangement joins TRBV9 to TRBJ2-7; TRBD1 agrees at 7 bases. Trimming at V came to 4 bases and at J to 3 bases, leaving 10 bases not matched to a gene. The length of the CDR3 is 15 residues. Per the germline V gene, CDR1 is SGDLS and CDR2 is YYNGEE. CDR3 region: CASSPRGSGGYEQYF. The CDR3 region has the DNA TGTGCCAGCAGCCCAAGAGGGTCAGGGGGCTACGAGCAGTACTTC.

This clone came up a few times. The chain uses TRBV6-5 and TRBJ1-1; 7 nucleotides line up with TRBD1. V dropped 4 bases and J dropped 7; count of bases not matched to a gene: 6. This CDR3 is 13 amino acids long. Germline CDR1 and CDR2: MNHEY and SVGAGI. The CDR3 DNA sequence: TGTGCCAGCAGTTTACAGGGGAGCTTTGAAGCTTTCTTT. Translation: CASSLQGSFEAFF.

V gene TRBV19 combines with J gene TRBJ1-1; 9 bases match TRBD1. V gave up 2 bases and J gave up 1 base; unmatched junction bases: 2. The length of the CDR3 is 15 residues. CDR1 is LNHDA and CDR2 is SQIVND in the germline V gene (reference sequence). The CDR3 protein is CASSIPGQGNTEAFF. The CDR3 region has the DNA TGTGCCAGTAGTATACCGGGACAGGGGAACACTGAAGCTTTCTTT.

V is TRBV15 and J is TRBJ1-5; possible D gene TRBD1, 6 bases. The germline V gene has CDR1 LNHNV and CDR2 YYDKDF (reference sequence). V was cut by 0 bases and J by 0 bases, with 9 bases left in between. There are 16 residues in the CDR3. Here the CDR3 reads CATSREGRGSNQPQHF. CDR3 in DNA: TGTGCCACCAGCAGAGAGGGCAGGGGTAGCAATCAGCCCCAGCATTTT. Looking up the rest from reference TRBV15 and TRBJ1-5 gives the full variable domain: DAMVIQNPRYQVTQFGKPVTLSCSQTLNHNVMYWYQQKSSQAPKLLFHYYDKDFNNEADTPDNFQSRRPNTSFCFLDIRSPGLGDTAMYLCATSREGRGSNQPQHFGDGTRLSIL.

The gene calls are TRBV5-1 and TRBJ2-7, with TRBD2 matching 8 bases. The CDR3 spans 14 residues. Germline lookup yields CDR1 SGHRS and CDR2 YFSETQ. Trimming cost V 4 bases and J 4 bases; bases outside gene matches: 7. The CDR3 region has the DNA TGCGCCAGCAGCGCCAGCGGGAGTCGGTACGAGCAGTACTTC. Its translation is CASSASGSRYEQYF. Supplemented by reference TRBV5-1 and TRBJ2-7, the full variable domain reads KAGVTQTPRYLIKTRGQQVTLSCSPISGHRSVSWYQQTPGQGLQFLFEYFSETQRNKGNFPGRFSGRQFSNSRSEMNVSTLELGDSALYLCASSASGSRYEQYFGPGTRLTVT.

The chain combines TRBV5-1 with TRBJ2-1; weak D call: TRBD2 (5 bases). The V end was cut by 0 bases, the J end by 1 base, with 11 bases between. Germline CDR1 SGHRS, CDR2 YFSETQ. The CDR3 sequence is 16 residues long. This CDR3 reads CASSLAARGSYNEQFF. The CDR3 region has the DNA TGCGCCAGCAGCTTGGCGGCTAGAGGGTCCTACAATGAGCAGTTCTTC. Together with reference TRBV5-1 and TRBJ2-1, the CDR3 gives the full variable domain: KAGVTQTPRYLIKTRGQQVTLSCSPISGHRSVSWYQQTPGQGLQFLFEYFSETQRNKGNFPGRFSGRQFSNSRSEMNVSTLELGDSALYLCASSLAARGSYNEQFFGPGTRLTVL.

This clone appeared a single time. For the CDR3, the DNA is TGTGCCAGCAGCTTAGGATACGGGGGGGAGGGCAACACTGAAGCTTTCTTT. Protein sequence: CASSLGYGGEGNTEAFF. The rearrangement links TRBV11-2 to TRBJ1-1; possibly TRBD1 for D (5 bases). There are 17 residues in the CDR3. CDR1 is SGHAT and CDR2 is FQNNGV in the germline V gene. The ends were cut back, 1 base at V and 2 bases at J, with 17 bases in the middle.

The chain combines TRBV18 with TRBJ1-1; D ambiguous. CDR1 is KGHSH, CDR2 LQKENI, per germline. V lost 1 base and J lost 6, with 6 bases in between. The CDR3 is 12 residues long. CDR3 in DNA: TGTGCCAGCTCACCACTTATGTCTGAAGCTTTCTTT. It specifies CASSPLMSEAFF.

The rearrangement joins TRBV28 to TRBJ1-4; 7 positions agree with TRBD1. CDR1 and CDR2 from the germline V gene are MDHEN and SYDVKM. There are 14 residues in the CDR3. V trimming: 2 bases; J trimming: 7 bases; junction bases outside the gene matches: 4. CDR3 sequence (DNA): TGTGCCAGCAGTTTAGGACAGGCGGTTGAAAAACTGTTTTTT. Protein product: CASSLGQAVEKLFF. Full variable domain (remainder filled in from reference TRBV28 and TRBJ1-4): DVKVTQSSRYLVKRTGEKVFLECVQDMDHENMFWYRQDPGLGLRLIYFSYDVKMKEKGDIPEGYSVSREKKERFSLILESASTNQTSMYLCASSLGQAVEKLFFGSGTQLSVL.

V gene TRBV30 combines with J gene TRBJ2-1; D not resolved. The CDR3 is 10 residues long. Germline CDR1 is GTSNPN and CDR2 is SVGIG (reference sequence). CDR3 loop: CAFGRNEQFF. The CDR3 DNA sequence: TGTGCTTTTGGGCGCAATGAGCAGTTCTTC.

The J gene is TRBJ2-7, the V gene TRBV7-6, with D tentatively TRBD1 (6 bases). The V end was cut by 4 bases, the J end by 0 bases, with 19 bases between. Per germline, CDR1 SGHVS and CDR2 FNYEAQ. This CDR3 has 17 residues. In nucleotides, the CDR3 is TGTGCCAGCAGCTCATTTACAGACAGGATTTACTCCTACGAGCAGTACTTC. Translating gives CASSSFTDRIYSYEQYF.

Of note for this clone: The junction departs from the called germline gene at one end, perhaps through a read error. The J gene is TRBJ2-7, the V gene TRBV2; 7 bases are a match to TRBD1. This CDR3 comprises 10 residues. Germline-derived CDR1 and CDR2 are SNHLY and FYNNEI. In nucleotides, the CDR3 is TGTGCCAGCAGAGATAAGACAGGGCGCTTC. It translates to CASRDKTGRF. Together with reference TRBV2 and TRBJ2-7, the CDR3 gives the full variable domain: EPEVTQTPSHQVTQMGQEVILRCVPISNHLYFYWYRQILGQKVEFLVSFYNNEISEKSEIFDDQFSVERPDGSNFTLKIRSTKLEDSAMYFCASRDKTGRFGPGTRLTVT.

The chain uses TRBV6-5 and TRBJ2-7; 10 bases are shared with TRBD2. Looked up from germline, CDR1 is MNHEY and CDR2 is SVGAGI. V shed 2 bases and J 5 bases; nucleotides not matched to a gene: 9. The CDR3 is 16 residues long. The CDR3 DNA follows: TGTGCCAGCAGTTACCCCGGAGCGGGAGGGCCACACGAGCAGTACTTC. It translates to CASSYPGAGGPHEQYF.

This chain joins TRBV24-1 and TRBJ2-1; D is undetermined. Between the trimmed V and J ends, which lost 2 bases and 4 bases, there was a span of 5 bases. The germline gives CDR1 KGHDR, CDR2 SFDVKD. This CDR3 spans 13 amino acids. Here the CDR3 DNA reads TGTGCCACCAGTGATTATACTTACAATGAGCAGTTCTTC. It codes for CATSDYTYNEQFF.

This clone was counted only a few times. This rearrangement joins TRBV11-2 to TRBJ2-1; perhaps TRBD1 as D (5 bases). V lost 0 bases, J lost 4 bases, and 7 bases lay in between. Germline loops: CDR1 SGHAT, CDR2 FQNNGV. There are 14 residues in the CDR3. The CDR3 region has the DNA TGTGCCAGCAGCTTAGACCGACAGTACAATGAGCAGTTCTTC. Residues: CASSLDRQYNEQFF.

About this clone itself: This specimen includes other DNA sequences encoding the same CDR3. J is TRBJ2-7 and V is TRBV10-3; 13 bases agree with TRBD2. The CDR3 consists of 15 residues. From germline, CDR1 is ENHRY and CDR2 SYGVKD. V lost 6 bases, J lost 4 bases, and 6 bases stayed unmatched. CDR3 nucleotide sequence: TGTGCCATCAGGGAGACTAGCGGGAGGTCTTACGAGCAGTACTTC. Amino acid sequence: CAIRETSGRSYEQYF.

This clone has a handful of counts. The chain joins TRBV28 to TRBJ2-5; 10 nucleotides match TRBD1. J lost 4 bases, V lost 8 bases, and 7 bases had no gene match. Germline assignment: CDR1 MDHEN and CDR2 SYDVKM. The CDR3 is made up of 14 amino acids. The CDR3 sequence is CASHRTGGVETQYF. The CDR3 coding sequence is TGTGCCAGCCACCGGACAGGGGGAGTAGAGACCCAGTACTTC.

This clone was recorded a few times. V and J are TRBV19 and TRBJ1-5, with D uncertain. CDR1 and CDR2 (germline): LNHDA, SQIVND (reference sequence). The CDR3 length is 13 residues. Trimming removed 0 bases at V and 6 bases at J, with 6 bases between. The CDR3 is CASSIDGSQPQHF. The CDR3 DNA reads TGTGCCAGTAGTATAGATGGCAGTCAGCCCCAGCATTTT.

The J gene is TRBJ1-2, the V gene TRBV27; tentatively, D is TRBD1 (6 bases). The germline V gene encodes CDR1 MNHEY and CDR2 SMNVEV (reference sequence). This CDR3 has 15 amino acids. The V gene lost 0 bases and the J gene lost 4 bases, with 12 bases spanning the gap. The CDR3 coding sequence is TGTGCCAGCAGTTTATCCCCTCCAGGGGTCTATGGCTACACCTTC. It yields the protein CASSLSPPGVYGYTF.

This clone has only one observation. The chain is built from TRBV5-4 and TRBJ2-1; 9 positions agree with TRBD1. CDR1 SGHNT and CDR2 YYREEE come from the germline V gene (reference sequence). V lost 2 bases, J lost 3 bases, and 3 bases stayed unmatched. The CDR3 spans 15 residues. CDR3 sequence reads: CASSLNRGLYNEQFF. The CDR3 DNA follows: TGTGCCAGCAGCTTAAACAGGGGGCTCTACAATGAGCAGTTCTTC.